This T cell receptor (beta chain) was captured in a study of blood T cell repertoires in COVID-19 (dated by TCRdb to about 2020). Notes on the research overall: Collaborator samples came from the United States, Italy and Spain and covered acute and convalescent phases of COVID-19. The material from the prospective study consisted of cDNA or gDNA derived from T cells, B-cell-depleted T cells, or PBMCs. Deeply sampled blood TCRbeta repertoires from subjects exposed to, actively infected with, or recovered from COVID-19 were included in the dataset. The repertoires were released in a freely available public database meant as a resource for research on the immune response to SARS-CoV-2. The samples were drawn from the first 160 participants of the ongoing ImmuneRACE study and from some 1,300 subjects provided by 6 global collaborators. A de-identified subject ID, COVID-19 status, age in years and sex were almost always included in the sample metadata. Where available, HLA class I and class II types were taken from metadata supplied by the sample provider and were not determined by assay-based typing. What the study reported, not specific to this receptor: Clinical and demographic metadata were provided uncurated, with the amount varying by source and participant.

Another Seattle source contributed samples from volunteer blood donors who had recovered from COVID-19. Whole blood was collected in K2EDTA tubes by collaborating institutions according to the institutions' own protocols. Collaborator samples were shipped for TCRbeta analysis as frozen whole blood, isolated PBMCs, or DNA extracted from either sample type. The CDR3 spans 15 residues, from the cysteine through the phenylalanine. Of all the DNA, just the CDR3 is kept, 45 bases in frame from base 1. Per the germline V gene, SGHTA is the CDR1 and FQGNSA is the CDR2. Trimming removed 3 bases from V and 9 bases from J, leaving 15 bases between the germline ends. The immunoSEQ Assay, a bias-controlled multiplex PCR, was used to amplify TCRbeta CDR3 regions from genomic DNA. As for the authors' bioinformatics: Nucleated cell counts per sample were estimated from amplification of reference gene primers within the assay. To quantify the absolute abundance of each unique TCRbeta CDR3 rearrangement, sequence reads were collapsed and filtered. Productive Simpson clonality was computed per sample as the square root of Simpson's diversity index over productive rearrangements. TCRdb provides this immuneACCESS table in a form limited to in-frame rearrangements. Some clones are lacking; in checked studies, under half of them reflect an unresolved V gene, and why the rest are absent is not known. That table supplies the V and J calls and clone size; D and trimming were determined from the DNA. The sample data list 200,000 to 250,000 clones, and 80% to 90% of these were observed just once. The ten largest clones capture 5.1% of the sample.

For this clone: Its antigen remains undetermined. Per-nucleotide qualities are absent, and no much larger clonotype sits a single base away.

The receptor chain draws on TRBV7-2 and TRBJ1-6; a tentative D call is TRBD1 (5 bases match). The clonotype originates from a woman between 55 and 75 years old who had recovered from COVID-19. The sample consisted of peripheral blood. The base sequence is TGTGCCAGCAGCTTGTATCAGGGTCAGAGTTCACCCCTCCACTTT. It translates to CASSLYQGQSSPLHF.